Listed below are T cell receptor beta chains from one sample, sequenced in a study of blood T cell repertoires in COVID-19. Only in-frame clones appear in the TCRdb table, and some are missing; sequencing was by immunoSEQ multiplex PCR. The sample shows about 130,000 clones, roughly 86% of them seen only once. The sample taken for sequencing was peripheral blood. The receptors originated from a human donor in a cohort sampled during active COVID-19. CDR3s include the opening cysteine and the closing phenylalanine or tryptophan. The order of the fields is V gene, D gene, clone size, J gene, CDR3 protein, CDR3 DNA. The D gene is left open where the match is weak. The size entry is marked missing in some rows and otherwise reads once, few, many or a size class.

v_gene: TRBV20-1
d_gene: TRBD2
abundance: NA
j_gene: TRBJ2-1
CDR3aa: CSASMASGRAYEQFF
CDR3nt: TGCAGTGCTAGTATGGCTAGCGGGAGGGCGTATGAGCAGTTCTTC

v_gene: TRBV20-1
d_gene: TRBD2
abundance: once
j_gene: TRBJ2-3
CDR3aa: CSASKGGRGRAETDTQYF
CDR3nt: TGCAGTGCTAGTAAGGGTGGGCGCGGGAGGGCCGAGACAGATACGCAGTATTTT

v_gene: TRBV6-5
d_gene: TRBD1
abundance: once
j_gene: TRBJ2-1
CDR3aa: CASKLTGTVYNEQFF
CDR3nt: TGTGCCAGCAAACTAACCGGGACAGTTTACAATGAGCAGTTCTTC

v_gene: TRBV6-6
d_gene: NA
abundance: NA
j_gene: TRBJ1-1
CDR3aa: CASSSNRDTEAFF
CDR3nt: TGTGCCAGCAGTAGCAACAGAGACACTGAAGCTTTCTTT

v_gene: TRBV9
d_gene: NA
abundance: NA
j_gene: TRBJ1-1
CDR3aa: CASSGAMNTEAFF
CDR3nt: TGTGCCAGCAGCGGAGCCATGAACACTGAAGCTTTCTTT

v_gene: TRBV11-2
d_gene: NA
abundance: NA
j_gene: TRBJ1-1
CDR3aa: CASSLEFAEAFF
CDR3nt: TGTGCCAGCAGCTTAGAATTCGCTGAAGCTTTCTTT

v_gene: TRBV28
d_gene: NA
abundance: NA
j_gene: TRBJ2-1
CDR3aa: CASSPVWEMANNEQFF
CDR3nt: TGTGCCAGCAGCCCAGTATGGGAGATGGCCAACAATGAGCAGTTCTTC

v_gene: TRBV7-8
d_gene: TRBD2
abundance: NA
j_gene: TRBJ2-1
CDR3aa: CASSSERERNYNEQFF
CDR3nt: TGTGCCAGCAGCTCCGAGCGGGAGAGGAATTACAATGAGCAGTTCTTC

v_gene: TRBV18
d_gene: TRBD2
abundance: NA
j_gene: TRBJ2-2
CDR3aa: CASSPGEGRTGELFF
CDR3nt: TGTGCCAGCTCACCAGGGGAGGGCCGGACCGGGGAGCTGTTTTTT

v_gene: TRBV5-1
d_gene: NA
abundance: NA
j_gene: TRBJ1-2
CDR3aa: CASSLDSPHGYTF
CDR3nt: TGCGCCAGCAGCTTGGACTCGCCGCATGGCTACACCTTC

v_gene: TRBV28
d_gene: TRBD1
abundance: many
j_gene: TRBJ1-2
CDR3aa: CASRGTGVISGYTF
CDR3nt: TGTGCCAGCAGGGGGACAGGAGTAATATCGGGCTACACCTTC

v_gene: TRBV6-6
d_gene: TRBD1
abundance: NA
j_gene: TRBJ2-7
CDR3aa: CASSQTGHLNEQYF
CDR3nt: TGTGCCAGCAGCCAGACAGGGCATTTGAACGAGCAGTACTTC

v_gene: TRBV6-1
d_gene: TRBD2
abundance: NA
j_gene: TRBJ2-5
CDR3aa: CASSEEVWGEGQETQYF
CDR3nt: TGTGCCAGCAGTGAAGAGGTTTGGGGGGAGGGCCAGGAGACCCAGTACTTC

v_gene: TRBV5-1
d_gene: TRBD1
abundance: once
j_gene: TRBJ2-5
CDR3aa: CASSPGGTGQETQYF
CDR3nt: TGCGCCAGCAGCCCTGGGGGGACAGGGCAAGAGACCCAGTACTTC

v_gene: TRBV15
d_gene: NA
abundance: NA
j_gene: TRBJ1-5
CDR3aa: CATSRGARGANQPQHF
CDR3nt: TGTGCCACCAGCAGAGGCGCCAGGGGCGCGAATCAGCCCCAGCATTTT

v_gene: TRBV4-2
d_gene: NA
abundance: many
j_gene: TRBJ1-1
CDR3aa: CASSSKAGTEAFF
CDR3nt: TGTGCCAGCAGCTCTAAGGCGGGCACTGAAGCTTTCTTT

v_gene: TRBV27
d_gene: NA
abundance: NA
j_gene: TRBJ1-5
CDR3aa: CASSLIAGDGQPQHF
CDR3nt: TGTGCCAGCAGTTTAATCGCAGGGGATGGTCAGCCCCAGCATTTT

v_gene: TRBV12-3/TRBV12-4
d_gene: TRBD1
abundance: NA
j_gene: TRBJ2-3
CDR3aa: CALRGTVTDTQYF
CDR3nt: TGTGCCCTCCGAGGGACAGTAACAGATACGCAGTATTTT

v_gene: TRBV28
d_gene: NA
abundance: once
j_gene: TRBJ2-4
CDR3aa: CASSPTGKNIQYF
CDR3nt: TGTGCCAGCAGCCCTACAGGGAAAAACATTCAGTACTTC

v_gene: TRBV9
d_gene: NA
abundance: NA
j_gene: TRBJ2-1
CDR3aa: CASSVGGGGTILFF
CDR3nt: TGTGCCAGCAGCGTAGGGGGAGGCGGGACCATATTGTTCTTC

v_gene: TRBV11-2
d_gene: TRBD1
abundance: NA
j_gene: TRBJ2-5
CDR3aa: CASSLPGQGAKTQYF
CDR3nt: TGTGCCAGCAGCCTCCCGGGACAGGGTGCGAAGACCCAGTACTTC

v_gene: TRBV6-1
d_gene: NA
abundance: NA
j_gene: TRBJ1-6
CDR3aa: CASSEVRGGAPDNSPLHF
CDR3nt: TGTGCCAGCAGTGAAGTACGTGGGGGCGCACCCGATAATTCACCCCTCCACTTT

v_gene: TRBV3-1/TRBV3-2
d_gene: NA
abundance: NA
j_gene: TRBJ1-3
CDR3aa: CASSLIPLSTLSPSSGNTIYF
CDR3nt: TGTGCCAGCAGCCTCATTCCCTTGTCCACCCTTAGCCCGAGCTCTGGAAACACCATATATTTT

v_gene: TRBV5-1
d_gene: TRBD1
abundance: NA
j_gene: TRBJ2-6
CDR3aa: CASSLRQGASGANVLTF
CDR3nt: TGCGCCAGCAGCTTGAGACAGGGGGCGTCTGGGGCCAACGTCCTGACTTTC

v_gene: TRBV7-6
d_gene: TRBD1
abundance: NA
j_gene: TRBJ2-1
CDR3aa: CASSYPDRLGEQFF
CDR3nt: TGTGCCAGCAGCTACCCGGACAGGCTCGGTGAGCAGTTCTTC

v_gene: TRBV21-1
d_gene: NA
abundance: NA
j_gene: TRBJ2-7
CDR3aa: CASSTRTGGTYEQYF
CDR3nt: TGTGCCAGCAGCACGAGGACAGGGGGGACCTACGAGCAGTACTTC

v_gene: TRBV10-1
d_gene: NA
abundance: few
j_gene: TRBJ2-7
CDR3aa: CATRGKIVTYEQYF
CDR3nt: TGCGCCACCCGGGGAAAGATCGTTACCTACGAGCAGTACTTC

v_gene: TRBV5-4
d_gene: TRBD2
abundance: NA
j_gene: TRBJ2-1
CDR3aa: CASMSSERGGNNEQFF
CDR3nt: TGTGCCAGCATGTCTAGCGAGCGGGGAGGAAACAATGAGCAGTTCTTC

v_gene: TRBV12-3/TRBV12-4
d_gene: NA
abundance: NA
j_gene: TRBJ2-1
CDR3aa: CASTAWAGEQFF
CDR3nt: TGTGCCAGCACCGCGTGGGCGGGTGAGCAGTTCTTC

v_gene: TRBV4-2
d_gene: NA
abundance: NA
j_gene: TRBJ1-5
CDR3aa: CASSQVDRAGGSNQPQHF
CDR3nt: TGTGCCAGCAGCCAAGTAGATAGGGCTGGAGGTAGCAATCAGCCCCAGCATTTT

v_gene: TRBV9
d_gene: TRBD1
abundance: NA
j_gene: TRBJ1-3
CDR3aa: CASGSGQGDGNTIYF
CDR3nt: TGTGCCAGCGGATCTGGACAGGGAGATGGAAACACCATATATTTT

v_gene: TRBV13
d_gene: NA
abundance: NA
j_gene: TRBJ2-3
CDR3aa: CASTRAASDTQYF
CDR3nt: TGTGCCAGCACCCGAGCAGCGTCAGATACGCAGTATTTT

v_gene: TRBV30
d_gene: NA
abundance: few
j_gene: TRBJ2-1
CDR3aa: CAWSLDYNEQFF
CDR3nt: TGTGCCTGGAGCCTAGACTACAATGAGCAGTTCTTC

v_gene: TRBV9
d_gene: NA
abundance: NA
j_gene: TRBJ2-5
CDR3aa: CASSGIRVETQYF
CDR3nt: TGTGCCAGCAGCGGGATCCGGGTAGAGACCCAGTACTTC

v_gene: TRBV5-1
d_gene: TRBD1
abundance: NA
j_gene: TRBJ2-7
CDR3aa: CASSPRDRADEQYF
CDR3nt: TGCGCCAGCAGCCCCCGGGACAGGGCCGACGAGCAGTACTTC

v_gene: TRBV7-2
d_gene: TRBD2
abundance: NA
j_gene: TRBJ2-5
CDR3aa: CASSSGLAGGRETQYF
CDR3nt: TGTGCCAGCAGCTCCGGACTAGCGGGAGGGAGGGAGACCCAGTACTTC

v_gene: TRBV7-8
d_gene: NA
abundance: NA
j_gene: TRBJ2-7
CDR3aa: CASSLRRGISYEQYF
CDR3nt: TGTGCCAGCAGCTTACGCAGGGGAATCTCCTACGAGCAGTACTTC

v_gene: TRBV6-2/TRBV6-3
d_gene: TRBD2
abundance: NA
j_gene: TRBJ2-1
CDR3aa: CASSFSGRDDNEQFF
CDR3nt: TGTGCCAGCAGTTTTAGCGGGAGGGACGACAATGAGCAGTTCTTC

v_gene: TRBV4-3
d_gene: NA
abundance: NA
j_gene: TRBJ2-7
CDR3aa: CASSQVAGASYEQYF
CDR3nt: TGCGCCAGCAGCCAAGTCGCGGGGGCATCCTACGAGCAGTACTTC

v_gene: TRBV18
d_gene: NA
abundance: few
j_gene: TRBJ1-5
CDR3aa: CASSPPSARGNQPQHF
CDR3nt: TGTGCCAGCTCCCCACCCAGCGCGAGGGGCAATCAGCCCCAGCATTTT

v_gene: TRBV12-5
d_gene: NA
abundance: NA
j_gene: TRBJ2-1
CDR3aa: CATRTDYNNEQFF
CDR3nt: TGTGCTACCCGGACAGACTATAACAATGAGCAGTTCTTC

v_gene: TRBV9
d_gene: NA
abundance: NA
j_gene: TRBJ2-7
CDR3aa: CASSTNNGYEQYF
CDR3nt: TGTGCCAGCAGTACTAATAACGGGTACGAGCAGTACTTC

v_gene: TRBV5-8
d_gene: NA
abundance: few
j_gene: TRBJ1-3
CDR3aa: CASSDDSSGNTIYF
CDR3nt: TGTGCCAGCAGTGACGACAGCTCTGGAAACACCATATATTTT

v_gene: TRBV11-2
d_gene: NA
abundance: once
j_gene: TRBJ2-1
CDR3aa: CASSLGVSSISIYNEQFF
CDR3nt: TGTGCCAGCAGCCTAGGGGTGTCTAGCATATCAATTTACAATGAGCAGTTCTTC

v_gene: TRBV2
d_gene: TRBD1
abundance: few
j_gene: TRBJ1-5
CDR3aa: CASSRTGAPEQPQHF
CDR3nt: TGTGCCAGCAGTCGGACAGGGGCGCCGGAACAGCCCCAGCATTTT

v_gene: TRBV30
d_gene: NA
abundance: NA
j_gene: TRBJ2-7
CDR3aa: CAWSANTPRGEQYF
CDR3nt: TGTGCCTGGAGTGCAAACACCCCTCGGGGCGAGCAGTACTTC

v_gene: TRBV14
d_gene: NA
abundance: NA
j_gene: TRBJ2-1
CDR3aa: CASSHVRFNEQFF
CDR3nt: TGTGCCAGCAGCCACGTTCGGTTCAATGAGCAGTTCTTC

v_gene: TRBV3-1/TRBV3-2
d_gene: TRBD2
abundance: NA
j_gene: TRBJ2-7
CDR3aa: CASSQAGGASPHEQYF
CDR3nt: TGTGCCAGCAGCCAAGCGGGGGGGGCTAGTCCCCACGAGCAGTACTTC

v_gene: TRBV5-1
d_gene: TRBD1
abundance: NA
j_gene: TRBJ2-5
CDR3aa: CASSPVPGQGLKTQYF
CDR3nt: TGCGCCAGCAGCCCCGTACCGGGACAGGGCTTGAAGACCCAGTACTTC

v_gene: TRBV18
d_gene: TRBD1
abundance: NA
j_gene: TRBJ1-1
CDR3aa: CASSPPGTASNTRTFF
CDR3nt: TGTGCCAGCTCACCACCCGGGACAGCTTCTAATACCCGGACTTTCTTT

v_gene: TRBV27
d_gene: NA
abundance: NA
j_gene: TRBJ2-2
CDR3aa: CASSSLQGAGELFF
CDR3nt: TGTGCCAGCAGTTCGCTTCAGGGCGCCGGGGAGCTGTTTTTT

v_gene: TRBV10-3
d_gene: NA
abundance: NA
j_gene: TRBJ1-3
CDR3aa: CAISESIHSGNTIYF
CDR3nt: TGTGCCATCAGTGAGTCGATACACTCTGGAAACACCATATATTTT

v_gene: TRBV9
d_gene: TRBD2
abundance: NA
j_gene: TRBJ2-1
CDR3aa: CASAGDRNEQFF
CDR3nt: TGTGCCAGCGCGGGAGATAGAAATGAGCAGTTCTTC